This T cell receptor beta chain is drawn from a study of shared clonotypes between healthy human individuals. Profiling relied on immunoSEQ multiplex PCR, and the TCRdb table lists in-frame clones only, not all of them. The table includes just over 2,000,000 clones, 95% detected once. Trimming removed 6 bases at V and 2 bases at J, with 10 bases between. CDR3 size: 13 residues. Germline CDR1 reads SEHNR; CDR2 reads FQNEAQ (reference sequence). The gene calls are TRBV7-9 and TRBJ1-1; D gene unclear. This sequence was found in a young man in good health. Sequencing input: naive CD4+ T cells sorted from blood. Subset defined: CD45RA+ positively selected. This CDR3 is CASSRDFNTEAFF. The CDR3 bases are TGTGCCAGCAGTCGGGATTTCAACACTGAAGCTTTCTTT.